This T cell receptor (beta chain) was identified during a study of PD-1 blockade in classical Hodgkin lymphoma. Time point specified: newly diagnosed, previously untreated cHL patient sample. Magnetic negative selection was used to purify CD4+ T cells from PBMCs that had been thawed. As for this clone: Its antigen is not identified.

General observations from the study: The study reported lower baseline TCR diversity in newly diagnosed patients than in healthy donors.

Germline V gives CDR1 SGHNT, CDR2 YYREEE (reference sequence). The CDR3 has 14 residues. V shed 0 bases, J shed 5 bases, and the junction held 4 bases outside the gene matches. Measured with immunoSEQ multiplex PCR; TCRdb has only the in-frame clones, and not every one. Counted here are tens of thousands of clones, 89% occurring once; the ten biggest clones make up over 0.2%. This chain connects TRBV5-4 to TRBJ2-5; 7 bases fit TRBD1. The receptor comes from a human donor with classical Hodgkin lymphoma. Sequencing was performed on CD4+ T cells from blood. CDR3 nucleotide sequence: TGTGCCAGCAGCTTGGGCCGGGACAGTGAGACCCAGTACTTC. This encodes CASSLGRDSETQYF.